The following is a TCR beta chain sequence with its context. The record originates from a study of blood T cell repertoires in COVID-19. Study details: Acute and convalescent COVID-19 specimens originated in the United States, Italy and Spain. From T cells, B-cell-depleted T cells, or PBMCs came the material, which was cDNA or gDNA.

In the study's own analysis: Amplified reference gene primers provided the basis for estimating nucleated cell counts. Produced via immunoSEQ multiplex PCR; TCRdb's table is partial and in-frame only. V, J and clone size are those of that table, while D and trimming were read from the DNA. This repertoire shows tens of thousands of clones, about 90% found once; its top ten account for roughly 13%. Sequencing was carried out using peripheral blood. This clonotype was sampled from an elderly man with acute or convalescent COVID-19.

The CDR3 coding sequence is TGTGCCTGGAGTAGAGAGGGGGGGTCGGGAGTTGGCTACACCTTC. It is translated as CAWSREGGSGVGYTF. The rearrangement joins TRBV30 to TRBJ1-2, with a tentative D call TRBD1 (6 bases). The CDR3 covers 15 residues. Trimming shortened V by 2 bases and J by 7 bases, and 20 bases separated the two germline ends. In germline, CDR1 is GTSNPN, CDR2 SVGIG (reference sequence).